This T cell receptor beta chain was retrieved from a study of radiotherapy plus CTLA-4 blockade in lung cancer. General observations from the study: Expansion in blood of tumor-derived TCR clones was seen after radiotherapy plus ipilimumab.

The assay was immunoSEQ multiplex PCR, and TCRdb's table has in-frame clones only and misses some. The sample lists 30,000 or so clones; 78% were seen once. As for this clone: Its antigen remains unidentified.

Per the germline V gene, CDR1 is MDHEN and CDR2 is SYDVKM. Germline trimming cut 2 bases from V and 1 base from J; bases unmatched to any gene: 6. CDR3 size: 16 residues. The sequence came from a human donor with non-small cell lung cancer who had stable disease on radiotherapy plus ipilimumab. The gene calls are TRBV28 and TRBJ2-3; TRBD2 matches 7 bases. Here the sequenced sample was peripheral blood, taken from a patient treated with radiotherapy plus ipilimumab. Here the CDR3 reads CASSLLGGGGTDTQYF. The CDR3 nucleotides are TGTGCCAGCAGTTTACTGGGGGGAGGGGGCACAGATACGCAGTATTTT. Full variable domain (remainder filled in from reference TRBV28 and TRBJ2-3): DVKVTQSSRYLVKRTGEKVFLECVQDMDHENMFWYRQDPGLGLRLIYFSYDVKMKEKGDIPEGYSVSREKKERFSLILESASTNQTSMYLCASSLLGGGGTDTQYFGPGTRLTVL.